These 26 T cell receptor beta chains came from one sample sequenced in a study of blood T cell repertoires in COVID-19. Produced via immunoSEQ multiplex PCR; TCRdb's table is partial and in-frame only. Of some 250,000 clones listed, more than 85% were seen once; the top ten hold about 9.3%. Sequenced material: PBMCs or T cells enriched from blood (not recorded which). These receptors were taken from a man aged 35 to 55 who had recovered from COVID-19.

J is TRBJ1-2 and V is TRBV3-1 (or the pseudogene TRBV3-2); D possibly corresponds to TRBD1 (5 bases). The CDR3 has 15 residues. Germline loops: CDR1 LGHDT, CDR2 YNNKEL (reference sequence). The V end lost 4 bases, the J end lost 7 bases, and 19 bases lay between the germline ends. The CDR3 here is CASSLTQRGGGGYTF. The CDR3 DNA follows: TGTGCCAGCAGCCTCACCCAAAGGGGCGGCGGTGGCTACACCTTC.

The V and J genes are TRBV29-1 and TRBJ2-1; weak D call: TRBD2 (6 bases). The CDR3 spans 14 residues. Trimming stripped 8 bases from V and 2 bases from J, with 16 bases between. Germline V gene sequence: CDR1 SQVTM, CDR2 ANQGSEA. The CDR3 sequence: CSLDLGEAYNEQFF. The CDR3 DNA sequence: TGCAGCCTAGATCTCGGGGAGGCCTACAATGAGCAGTTCTTC.

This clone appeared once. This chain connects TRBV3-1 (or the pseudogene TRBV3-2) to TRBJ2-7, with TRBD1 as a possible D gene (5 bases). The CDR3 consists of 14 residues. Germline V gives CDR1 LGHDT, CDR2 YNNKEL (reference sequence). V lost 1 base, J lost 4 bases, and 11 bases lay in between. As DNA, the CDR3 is TGTGCCAGCAGCCAAGTTACAGGTGGGTACGAGCAGTACTTC. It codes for CASSQVTGGYEQYF.

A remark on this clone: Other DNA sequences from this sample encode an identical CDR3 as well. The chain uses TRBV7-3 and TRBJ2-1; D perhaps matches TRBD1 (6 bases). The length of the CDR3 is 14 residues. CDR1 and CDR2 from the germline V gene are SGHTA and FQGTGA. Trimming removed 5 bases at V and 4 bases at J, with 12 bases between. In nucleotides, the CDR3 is TGTGCCAGCAGCCCACAGGGATCTTACAATGAGCAGTTCTTC. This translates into CASSPQGSYNEQFF.

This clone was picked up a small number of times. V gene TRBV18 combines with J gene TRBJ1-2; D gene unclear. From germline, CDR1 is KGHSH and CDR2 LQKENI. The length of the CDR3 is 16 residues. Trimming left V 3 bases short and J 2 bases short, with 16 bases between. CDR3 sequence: CASSPSTGAENYGYTF. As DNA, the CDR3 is TGTGCCAGCTCACCTTCGACGGGAGCCGAGAACTATGGCTACACCTTC. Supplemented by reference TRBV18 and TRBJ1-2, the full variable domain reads NAGVMQNPRHLVRRRGQEARLRCSPMKGHSHVYWYRQLPEEGLKFMVYLQKENIIDESGMPKERFSAEFPKEGPSILRIQQVVRGDSAAYFCASSPSTGAENYGYTFGSGTRLTVV.

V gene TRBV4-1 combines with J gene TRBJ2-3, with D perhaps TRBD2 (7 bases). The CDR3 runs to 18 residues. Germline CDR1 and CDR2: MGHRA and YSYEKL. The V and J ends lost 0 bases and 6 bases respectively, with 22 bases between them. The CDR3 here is CASSQDRAGWSGGDTQYF. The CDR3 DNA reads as TGCGCCAGCAGCCAAGATAGGGCTGGATGGTCGGGGGGCGATACGCAGTATTTT.

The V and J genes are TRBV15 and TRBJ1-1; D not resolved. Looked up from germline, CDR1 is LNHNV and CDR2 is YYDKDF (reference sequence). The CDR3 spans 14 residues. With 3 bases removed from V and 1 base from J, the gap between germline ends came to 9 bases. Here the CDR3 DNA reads TGTGCCACCAGCAGTGGAGATTCGAACACTGAAGCTTTCTTT. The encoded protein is CATSSGDSNTEAFF. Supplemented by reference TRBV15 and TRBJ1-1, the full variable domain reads DAMVIQNPRYQVTQFGKPVTLSCSQTLNHNVMYWYQQKSSQAPKLLFHYYDKDFNNEADTPDNFQSRRPNTSFCFLDIRSPGLGDTAMYLCATSSGDSNTEAFFGQGTRLTVV.

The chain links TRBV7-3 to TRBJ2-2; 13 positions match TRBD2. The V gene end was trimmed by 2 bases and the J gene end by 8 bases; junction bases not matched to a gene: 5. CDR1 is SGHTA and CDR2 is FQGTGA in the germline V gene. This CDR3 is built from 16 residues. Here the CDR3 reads CASSLGLAGAAGELFF. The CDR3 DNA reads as TGTGCCAGCAGCTTAGGACTAGCGGGAGCTGCGGGGGAGCTGTTTTTT.

The CDR3 protein is CASSQEGGRAGEQYF. The CDR3 nucleotides read TGCGCCAGCAGCCAAGAGGGCGGGAGGGCCGGCGAGCAGTACTTC. The chain recombines TRBV4-3 with TRBJ2-7; TRBD2 matches 9 bases. The CDR3 runs to 15 residues. After removal of 0 bases from V and 6 bases from J, the junction contained 6 bases not matched to a gene. Germline CDR1 is LGHNA and CDR2 is YSLEER.

The CDR3 protein is CASSGRQGAGSPLHF. CDR3 sequence (DNA): TGTGCCAGCAGTGGCCGGCAGGGGGCCGGATCACCCCTCCACTTT. This chain connects TRBV11-2 to TRBJ1-6; 8 bases map to TRBD1. Germline V gene sequence: CDR1 SGHAT, CDR2 FQNNGV. J gave up 10 bases and V 6 bases, and 11 bases lay outside the gene matches. The CDR3 runs to 15 residues. The variable domain in full, with the rest retrieved from reference TRBV11-2 and TRBJ1-6, is EAGVAQSPRYKIIEKRQSVAFWCNPISGHATLYWYQQILGQGPKLLIQFQNNGVVDDSQLPKDRFSAERLKGVDSTLKIQPAKLEDSAVYLCASSGRQGAGSPLHFGNGTRLTVT.

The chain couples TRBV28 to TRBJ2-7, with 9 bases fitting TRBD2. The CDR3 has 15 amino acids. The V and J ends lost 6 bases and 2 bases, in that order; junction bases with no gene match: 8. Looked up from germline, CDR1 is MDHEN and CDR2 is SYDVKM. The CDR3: CASSILGGRAYEQYF. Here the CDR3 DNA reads TGTGCCAGCAGCATATTAGGCGGGAGGGCCTACGAGCAGTACTTC.

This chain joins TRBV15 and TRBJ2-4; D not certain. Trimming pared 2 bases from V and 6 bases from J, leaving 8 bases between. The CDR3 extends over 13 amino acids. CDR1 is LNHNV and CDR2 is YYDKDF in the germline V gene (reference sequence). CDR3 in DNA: TGTGCCACCAGCAGAAATAAACTAAACATTCAGTACTTC. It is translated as CATSRNKLNIQYF.

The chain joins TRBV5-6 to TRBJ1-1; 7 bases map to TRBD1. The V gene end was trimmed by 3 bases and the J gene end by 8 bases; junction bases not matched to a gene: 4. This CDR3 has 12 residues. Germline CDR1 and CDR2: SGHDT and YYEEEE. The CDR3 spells CASSWTDREAFF. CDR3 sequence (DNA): TGTGCCAGCAGCTGGACGGACAGGGAAGCTTTCTTT.

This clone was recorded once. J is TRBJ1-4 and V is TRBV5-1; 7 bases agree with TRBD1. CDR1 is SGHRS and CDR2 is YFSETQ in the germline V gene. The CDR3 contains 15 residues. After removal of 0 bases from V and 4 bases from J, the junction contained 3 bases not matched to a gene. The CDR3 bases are TGCGCCAGCAGCTTGGAGACAGGGATTAATGAAAAACTGTTTTTT. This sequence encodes CASSLETGINEKLFF.

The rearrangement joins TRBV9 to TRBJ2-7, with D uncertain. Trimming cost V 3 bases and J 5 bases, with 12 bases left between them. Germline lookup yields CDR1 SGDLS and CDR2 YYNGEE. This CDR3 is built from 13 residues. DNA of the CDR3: TGTGCCAGCAGCGAGCCACCATACGACGAGCAGTACTTC. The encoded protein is CASSEPPYDEQYF.

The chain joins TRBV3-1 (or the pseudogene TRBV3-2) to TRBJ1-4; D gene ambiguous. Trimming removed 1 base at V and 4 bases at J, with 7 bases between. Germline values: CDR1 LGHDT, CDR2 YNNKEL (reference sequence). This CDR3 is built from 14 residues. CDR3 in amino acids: CASSQAVNNEKLFF. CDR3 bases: TGTGCCAGCAGCCAAGCAGTAAATAATGAAAAACTGTTTTTT.

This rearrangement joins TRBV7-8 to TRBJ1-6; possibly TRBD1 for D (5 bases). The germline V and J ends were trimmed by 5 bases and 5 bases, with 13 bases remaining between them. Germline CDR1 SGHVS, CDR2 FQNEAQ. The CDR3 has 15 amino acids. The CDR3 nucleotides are TGTGCCAGCAGCCTCAGGGAACAGAATAATTCACCCCTCCACTTT. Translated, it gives CASSLREQNNSPLHF.

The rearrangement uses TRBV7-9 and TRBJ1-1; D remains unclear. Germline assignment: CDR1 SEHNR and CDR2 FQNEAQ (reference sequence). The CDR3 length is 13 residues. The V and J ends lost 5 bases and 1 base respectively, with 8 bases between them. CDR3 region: CASSRLPNTEAFF. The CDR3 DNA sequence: TGTGCCAGCAGCCGGTTACCGAACACTGAAGCTTTCTTT.

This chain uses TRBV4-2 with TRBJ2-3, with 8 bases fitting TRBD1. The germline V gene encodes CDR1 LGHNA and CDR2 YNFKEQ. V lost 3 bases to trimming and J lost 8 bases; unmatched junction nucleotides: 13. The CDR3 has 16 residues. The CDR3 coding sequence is TGTGCCAGCAGCCATTCCCCAGGGGGCGCGGATGGTACGCAGTATTTT. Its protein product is CASSHSPGGADGTQYF.

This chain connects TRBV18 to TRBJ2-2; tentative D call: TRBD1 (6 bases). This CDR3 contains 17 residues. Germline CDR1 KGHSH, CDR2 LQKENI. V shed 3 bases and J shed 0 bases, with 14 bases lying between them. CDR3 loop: CASSPRQAITNTGELFF. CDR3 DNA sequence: TGTGCCAGCTCACCGAGACAGGCCATTACGAACACCGGGGAGCTGTTTTTT. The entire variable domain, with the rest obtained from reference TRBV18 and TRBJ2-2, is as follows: NAGVMQNPRHLVRRRGQEARLRCSPMKGHSHVYWYRQLPEEGLKFMVYLQKENIIDESGMPKERFSAEFPKEGPSILRIQQVVRGDSAAYFCASSPRQAITNTGELFFGEGSRLTVL.

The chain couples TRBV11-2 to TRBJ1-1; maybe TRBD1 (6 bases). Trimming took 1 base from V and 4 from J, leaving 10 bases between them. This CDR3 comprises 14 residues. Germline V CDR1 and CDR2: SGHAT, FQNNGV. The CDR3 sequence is CASSLVQGGTEAFF. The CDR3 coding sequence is TGTGCCAGCAGCTTAGTACAGGGTGGCACTGAAGCTTTCTTT.

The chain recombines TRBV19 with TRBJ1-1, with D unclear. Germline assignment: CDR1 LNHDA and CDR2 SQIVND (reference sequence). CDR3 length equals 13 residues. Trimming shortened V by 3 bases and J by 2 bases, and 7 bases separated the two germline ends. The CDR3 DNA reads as TGTGCCAGTAGTATGCGTATAAACACTGAAGCTTTCTTT. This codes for CASSMRINTEAFF.

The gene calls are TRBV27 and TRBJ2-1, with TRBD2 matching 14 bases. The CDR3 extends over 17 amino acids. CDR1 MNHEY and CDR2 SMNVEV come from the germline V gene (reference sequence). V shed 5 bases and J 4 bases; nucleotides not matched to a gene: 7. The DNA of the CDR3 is TGTGCCAGCAGTACTTGGACTAGCGGGGGGTCATACAATGAGCAGTTCTTC. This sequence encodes CASSTWTSGGSYNEQFF.

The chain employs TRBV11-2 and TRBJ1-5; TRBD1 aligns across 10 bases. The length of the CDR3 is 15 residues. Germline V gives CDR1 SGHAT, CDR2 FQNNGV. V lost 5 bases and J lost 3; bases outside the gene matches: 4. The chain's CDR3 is CASSLDRGFNQPQHF. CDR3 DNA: TGTGCCAGCAGCCTGGACAGGGGGTTCAATCAGCCCCAGCATTTT.

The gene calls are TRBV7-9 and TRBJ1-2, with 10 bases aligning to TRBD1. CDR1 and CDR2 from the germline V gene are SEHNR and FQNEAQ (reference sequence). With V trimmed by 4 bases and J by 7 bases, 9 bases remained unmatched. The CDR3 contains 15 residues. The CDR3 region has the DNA TGTGCCAGCAGCTATATCCGGGACAGGGGCTCTGGCTACACCTTC. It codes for CASSYIRDRGSGYTF.

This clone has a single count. Here the CDR3 reads CASRDRGRSGNTIYF. The CDR3 DNA reads as TGTGCCAGCAGAGACAGGGGGCGGTCTGGAAACACCATATATTTT. The chain uses TRBV28 and TRBJ1-3; 10 nucleotides match TRBD1. This CDR3 has 15 residues. CDR1 is MDHEN and CDR2 is SYDVKM in the germline V gene. The V and J ends lost 6 bases and 1 base, in that order; junction bases with no gene match: 3.